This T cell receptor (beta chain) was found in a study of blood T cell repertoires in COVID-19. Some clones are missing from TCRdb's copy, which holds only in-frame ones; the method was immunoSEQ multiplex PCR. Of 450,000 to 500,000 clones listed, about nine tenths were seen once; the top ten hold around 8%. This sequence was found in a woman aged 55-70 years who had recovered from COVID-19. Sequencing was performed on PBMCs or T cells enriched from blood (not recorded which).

The CDR3 is CASSLGLGQGLRGEAFF. CDR3 bases: TGTGCCAGCAGCTTAGGTCTGGGACAGGGACTGCGGGGGGAGGCTTTCTTT. The chain has TRBV7-9 and TRBJ1-1; 9 bases map to TRBD1. The germline CDR1 and CDR2 sequences are SEHNR and FQNEAQ (reference sequence). The CDR3 totals 17 residues. With V trimmed by 1 base and J by 11 bases, 17 bases remained unmatched.